The 28 T cell receptor beta chains in this list originate from one sample, sequenced in a study of T cells in women clearing cervical HPV infection. This table comes from immunoSEQ multiplex PCR, and its TCRdb copy is limited to in-frame clones, with some not included. The sample yields some 40,000 clones, of which the top ten take up more than 1%. The sequencing sample was made of blood buffy coat. These receptors were collected from a woman aged 18 to 75 with a cervical HPV16 infection that either progressed to CIN3+ or cleared (not recorded which).

Comment on this clone: Sequencing ends 3 residues short of the CDR3 end; the germline J gene provides the rest. V usage is TRBV20-1 and J usage is TRBJ1-6; perhaps TRBD1 as D (5 bases). CDR1 is DFQATT and CDR2 is SNEGSKA in the germline V gene (reference sequence). The CDR3 sequence is 13 residues long. With 5 bases removed from V and 6 bases from J, the gap between germline ends came to 11 bases. CDR3 protein: CSAEGTPNSPLHF. The DNA read from the CDR3 is TGCAGTGCTGAGGGGACTCCTAATTCACCC.

Turning to this clone: The read comes to an end 3 residues before the CDR3 does, leaving the germline J gene to fill in the end. V and J are TRBV18 and TRBJ2-7; weak D call: TRBD2 (6 bases). V was trimmed by 3 bases and J by 1 base, leaving 7 bases between them. The CDR3 covers 13 residues. Germline CDR1 KGHSH, CDR2 LQKENI. The sequenced part of the CDR3 DNA is TGTGCCAGCTCACCTGGGGGGTCCTACGAG. It codes for CASSPGGSYE. The whole CDR3 protein reads CASSPGGSYEQYF.

Of note for this clone: The read ends 3 residues early relative to the CDR3; the germline J gene fills the gap. V usage is TRBV29-1 and J usage is TRBJ2-5, with D possibly being TRBD1 (6 bases). V was pared by 6 bases and J by 0 bases, with 8 bases between. This CDR3 contains 12 residues. Germline CDR1 and CDR2: SQVTM and ANQGSEA. This CDR3 is CSVGQHQETQYF. Partial CDR3 DNA: TGCAGCGTCGGACAGCACCAAGAGACC.

In the case of this clone: The sequence runs out 3 residues before the end of the CDR3; the remainder is reconstructed from the germline J gene. The chain employs TRBV7-2 and TRBJ1-2; D call uncertain. The CDR3 contains 13 residues. The germline gives CDR1 SGHTA, CDR2 FQGNSA. The CDR3 region is CASSYGGPYDYTF. The CDR3 bases that were read are TGTGCCAGCAGCTACGGAGGGCCCTACGAC.

As for this clone: The read terminates 3 residues ahead of where the CDR3 ends, so the germline J gene completes it. The rearrangement links TRBV20-1 to TRBJ1-1; TRBD1 matches 9 bases. The V and J ends lost 6 bases and 5 bases, in that order; junction bases with no gene match: 4. Germline CDR1 reads DFQATT; CDR2 reads SNEGSKA (reference sequence). This CDR3 spans 12 amino acids. The part of the CDR3 DNA that was read is TGCAGTGCCACGACAGGGGGGACTGAA. Its protein product is CSATTGGTE. In full, the CDR3 is CSATTGGTEAFF.

About this clone itself: Read sequence stops 3 residues before the CDR3 end, and the germline J gene provides the missing end. This sequence joins TRBV30 and TRBJ1-4, with a possible D match to TRBD1 (6 bases). This CDR3 has 15 residues. The germline gives CDR1 GTSNPN, CDR2 SVGIG (reference sequence). CDR3 sequence reads: CAWSAIQGGNSPLFF. CDR3 DNA (partial): TGTGCCTGGAGTGCGATACAGGGCGGGAATTCACCA.

The CDR3 protein is CSASGSNEQFF. CDR3 DNA (partial): TGCAGTGCTAGCGGTAGCAATGAG. The chain couples TRBV20-1 to TRBJ2-1, with no clear D. The CDR3 end is not reached by the read, which stops 3 residues before it; the germline J gene fills it in. This CDR3 is built from 11 residues. Germline V CDR1 and CDR2: DFQATT, SNEGSKA (reference sequence). V gave up 3 bases and J gave up 6 bases, with 6 bases separating them.

With respect to this clone: Sequencing ends 3 residues short of the CDR3 end; the germline J gene provides the rest. This rearrangement joins TRBV20-1 to TRBJ2-7; D is perhaps TRBD2 (6 bases). Trimming removed 1 base at V and 3 bases at J, with 7 bases between. The CDR3 extends over 12 amino acids. The germline V gene has CDR1 DFQATT and CDR2 SNEGSKA (reference sequence). This CDR3 is CSARAGGYEQYF. The covered CDR3 bases are TGCAGTGCTAGAGCCGGGGGCTACGAG.

Turning to this clone: The sequence runs out 3 residues before the end of the CDR3; the remainder is reconstructed from the germline J gene. The V gene is TRBV28, the J gene TRBJ1-2; maybe TRBD1 (5 bases). The CDR3 runs to 13 residues. Germline V gives CDR1 MDHEN, CDR2 SYDVKM. The DNA read from the CDR3 is TGTGCCAGCAAGAACGTGGACAAAACGGGC. This sequence encodes CASKNVDKTG. The entire CDR3 is CASKNVDKTGYTF.

As to this clone: Coverage ceases 3 residues before the CDR3 finishes, and the germline J gene fills in the end. The V and J genes are TRBV20-1 and TRBJ1-1; possibly TRBD1 for D (5 bases). The CDR3 loop spans 11 amino acids. The V gene's germline CDR1 is DFQATT and CDR2 SNEGSKA (reference sequence). This CDR3 is CSARDEGEAFF. The DNA read from the CDR3 is TGCAGTGCTAGAGATGAGGGGGAA.

Note on this clone: The read falls 3 residues short of the CDR3 end, and the missing part is taken from the germline J gene. This sequence joins TRBV2 and TRBJ2-5, with D perhaps matching TRBD2 (7 bases). V was pared by 1 base and J by 5 bases, with 17 bases between. The CDR3 is 16 residues long. Germline CDR1 and CDR2: SNHLY and FYNNEI. Incomplete CDR3 DNA: TGTGCCAGCAGTGAAGAACCTAAGGGGGGGCGGGAGACC. Translated: CASSEEPKGGRET. The CDR3, in full, reads CASSEEPKGGRETQYF.

To note about this clone: Read data end 3 residues before the CDR3 end; the end is taken from the germline J gene. This chain uses TRBV2 with TRBJ1-6, with D perhaps TRBD1 (6 bases). The germline V and J ends were trimmed by 7 bases and 6 bases, with 13 bases remaining between them. The CDR3 length is 14 residues. Germline loops: CDR1 SNHLY, CDR2 FYNNEI. The DNA read from the CDR3 is TGTGCCAGCACTGGACAGCCTTCTAATTCACCC. Translated: CASTGQPSNSP. The CDR3 reads in full as CASTGQPSNSPLHF.

With respect to this clone: Coverage ceases 3 residues before the CDR3 finishes, and the germline J gene fills in the end. V gene TRBV19 combines with J gene TRBJ2-3, with D perhaps matching TRBD2 (6 bases). The germline V gene encodes CDR1 LNHDA and CDR2 SQIVND (reference sequence). CDR3 length equals 14 residues. The covered CDR3 bases are TGTGCCAGTAGTATAAAAGCGGGCGCGGTCACG. Translating it yields CASSIKAGAVT. The entire CDR3 reads CASSIKAGAVTQYF. The complete variable domain, with remaining parts taken from reference TRBV19 and TRBJ2-3, reads DGGITQSPKYLFRKEGQNVTLSCEQNLNHDAMYWYRQDPGQGLRLIYYSQIVNDFQKGDIAEGYSVSREKKESFPLTVTSAQKNPTAFYLCASSIKAGAVTQYFGPGTRLTVL.

For this clone: With the read ending 3 residues before the CDR3 end, the germline J gene is used to fill in that end. V and J are TRBV7-2 and TRBJ1-5; 9 nucleotides match TRBD1. This CDR3 comprises 15 residues. V lost 4 bases and J lost 0; bases outside the gene matches: 1. Germline-derived CDR1 and CDR2 are SGHTA and FQGNSA. CDR3 sequence: CASSYRGHSNQPQHF. CDR3 bases read: TGTGCCAGCAGCTACAGGGGGCATAGCAATCAGCCC.

About this clone itself: The sequence runs out 3 residues before the end of the CDR3; the remainder is reconstructed from the germline J gene. This chain links TRBV10-2 with TRBJ2-7; D may be TRBD2 (6 bases). This CDR3 has 16 amino acids. V dropped 3 bases and J dropped 6 bases, with 21 bases sitting between them. Germline V gives CDR1 WSHSY, CDR2 SAAADI. The CDR3 is CASSDLLGGMTGEQYF. The DNA read from the CDR3 is TGCGCCAGCAGTGATCTGTTGGGGGGTATGACGGGCGAG.

For this clone: The read terminates 3 residues ahead of where the CDR3 ends, so the germline J gene completes it. The chain joins TRBV5-6 to TRBJ1-2; D not certain. Trimming took 2 bases from V and 1 from J, leaving 12 bases between them. The CDR3 is made up of 15 amino acids. Germline-derived CDR1 and CDR2 are SGHDT and YYEEEE. The sequenced CDR3 bases are TGTGCCAGCAGCTTCCCGGACTACGATAACTATGGC. Protein sequence: CASSFPDYDNYG. The whole CDR3 region reads CASSFPDYDNYGYTF.

Partial CDR3 DNA: TGTGCCACCCGACAGGTCAAACCC. Translated, it gives CATRQVKP. The full CDR3 sequence reads CATRQVKPQHF. The rearrangement uses TRBV19 and TRBJ1-5, with a possible D match to TRBD1 (6 bases). Read sequence stops 3 residues before the CDR3 end, and the germline J gene provides the missing end. Germline V gene data show CDR1 as LNHDA and CDR2 as SQIVND (reference sequence). The CDR3 is made up of 11 amino acids. The entire variable domain, with the rest obtained from reference TRBV19 and TRBJ1-5, is as follows: DGGITQSPKYLFRKEGQNVTLSCEQNLNHDAMYWYRQDPGQGLRLIYYSQIVNDFQKGDIAEGYSVSREKKESFPLTVTSAQKNPTAFYLCATRQVKPQHFGDGTRLSIL.

Remarks on this clone: The observed sequence ends 3 residues before the CDR3 terminus, with the missing tail filled in from the germline J gene. The J gene is TRBJ2-1, the V gene TRBV19; TRBD1 agrees at 7 bases. V lost 7 bases and J lost 0; bases outside the gene matches: 6. The CDR3 is 15 residues long. Germline V gene data show CDR1 as LNHDA and CDR2 as SQIVND (reference sequence). CDR3 sequence: CASNQDRSSYNEQFF. The sequenced part of the CDR3 DNA is TGTGCCAGTAATCAGGACAGGAGCTCCTACAATGAG.

About this clone: The CDR3 end lies 3 residues beyond the end of the read and is filled in from the germline J gene. The chain couples TRBV2 to TRBJ1-4; D is uncertain. Trimming stripped 3 bases from V and 5 bases from J, with 10 bases between. Germline V gene lookup returns CDR1 SNHLY and CDR2 FYNNEI. The CDR3 is made up of 14 amino acids. The sequenced part of the CDR3 DNA is TGTGCCAGCAGTGACTCCCAGGAGAATGAAAAA. Amino acids: CASSDSQENEK. From start to end, the CDR3 is CASSDSQENEKLFF.

Details on this clone: From the germline J gene comes the end of the CDR3, since the read stops 3 residues before it. Additional DNA sequences in this sample encode the identical CDR3. This rearrangement joins TRBV19 to TRBJ1-3, with 9 nucleotides matching TRBD1. There are 17 residues in the CDR3. Germline CDR1 and CDR2: LNHDA and SQIVND (reference sequence). Trimming at V came to 3 bases and at J to 4 bases, leaving 10 bases not matched to a gene. CDR3 bases read: TGTGCCAGTAGTATGGCCGACAGGGGGAAGGGCGGAAACACC. Encoded protein: CASSMADRGKGGNT. The complete CDR3 protein is CASSMADRGKGGNTIYF.

To note about this clone: The read ends 3 residues early relative to the CDR3; the germline J gene fills the gap. The chain links TRBV5-1 to TRBJ2-4; a possible D gene is TRBD1 (5 bases). CDR1 and CDR2 (germline): SGHRS, YFSETQ. The CDR3 runs 15 residues. V dropped 1 base and J dropped 4 bases, with 12 bases sitting between them. The CDR3 loop is CASSLTDRRKNIQYF. CDR3 DNA, as far as it was read: TGCGCCAGCAGCTTGACAGACAGAAGAAAAAACATT.

With respect to this clone: The CDR3 end lies 3 residues beyond the end of the read and is filled in from the germline J gene. V gene TRBV20-1 combines with J gene TRBJ1-5; the match to TRBD1 covers 11 bases. V lost 4 bases and J lost 2; bases outside the gene matches: 7. In germline, CDR1 is DFQATT, CDR2 SNEGSKA (reference sequence). The length of the CDR3 is 16 residues. CDR3 DNA (partial): TGCAGTGCTAAAAACGCGGGACAGGGGGGCAATCAGCCC. The encoded protein is CSAKNAGQGGNQP. The whole CDR3 sequence reads CSAKNAGQGGNQPQHF.

As regards this clone: The CDR3 end is not reached by the read, which stops 3 residues before it; the germline J gene fills it in. The chain combines TRBV7-3 with TRBJ1-5, with TRBD1 identical over 8 bases. Germline V gene sequence: CDR1 SGHTA, CDR2 FQGTGA. This CDR3 has 15 amino acids. CDR3 residues: CASSLWGQAADPQHF. The covered CDR3 bases are TGTGCCAGCAGCTTATGGGGACAGGCAGCAGATCCC.

To note about this clone: The read terminates 3 residues ahead of where the CDR3 ends, so the germline J gene completes it. The gene calls are TRBV20-1 and TRBJ1-2; D possibly corresponds to TRBD1 (5 bases). V lost 1 base and J lost 0, with 12 bases in between. Germline CDR1 DFQATT, CDR2 SNEGSKA (reference sequence). This CDR3 is built from 15 residues. The CDR3 region is CSARVAGSSNYGYTF. The DNA read from the CDR3 is TGCAGTGCTAGAGTGGCAGGGAGCTCTAACTATGGC.

As for this clone: From the germline J gene comes the end of the CDR3, since the read stops 3 residues before it. The V gene is TRBV19, the J gene TRBJ2-3; D gene unclear. Looked up from germline, CDR1 is LNHDA and CDR2 is SQIVND (reference sequence). Deletions cut 10 bases from V and 1 base from J, with 15 bases between. CDR3 length equals 14 residues. The sequenced CDR3 bases are TGTGCCACCAGTAGTCCAGGCCGCACAGATACG. Protein product: CATSSPGRTDT. The whole CDR3 is CATSSPGRTDTQYF.

For this clone: The read gets to within 3 residues of the CDR3 end, and the germline J gene fills in the rest. The chain recombines TRBV6-4 with TRBJ2-2; 8 bases match TRBD2. The germline V gene has CDR1 MRHNA and CDR2 SNTAGT. After removal of 10 bases from V and 5 bases from J, the junction contained 9 bases not matched to a gene. The CDR3 loop spans 14 amino acids. CDR3 in amino acids: CATRYGGETGELFF. Incomplete CDR3 DNA: TGTGCCACCCGCTACGGGGGGGAAACCGGGGAG.

As concerns this clone: The read ends 3 residues early relative to the CDR3; the germline J gene fills the gap. The J gene is TRBJ2-2, the V gene TRBV28; 10 nucleotides line up with TRBD1. The CDR3 runs 16 residues. The germline CDR1 and CDR2 sequences are MDHEN and SYDVKM. Losses at the gene ends were 7 bases for V and 3 bases for J; bases not matched to a gene: 8. Partial CDR3 DNA: TGTGCCAGCACCAGGGGACAGGGGTTCGACACCGGGGAG. This translates into CASTRGQGFDTGE. Given in full, the CDR3 is CASTRGQGFDTGELFF.

A word on this clone: The sequence runs out 3 residues before the end of the CDR3; the remainder is reconstructed from the germline J gene. This chain connects TRBV19 to TRBJ1-2, with D possibly being TRBD1 (6 bases). V lost 4 bases and J lost 6, with 12 bases in between. Germline values: CDR1 LNHDA, CDR2 SQIVND (reference sequence). The CDR3 sequence is 13 residues long. The CDR3 spells CASSTAGGDGYTF. CDR3 DNA, as far as it was read: TGTGCCAGTAGTACCGCGGGGGGCGATGGC.